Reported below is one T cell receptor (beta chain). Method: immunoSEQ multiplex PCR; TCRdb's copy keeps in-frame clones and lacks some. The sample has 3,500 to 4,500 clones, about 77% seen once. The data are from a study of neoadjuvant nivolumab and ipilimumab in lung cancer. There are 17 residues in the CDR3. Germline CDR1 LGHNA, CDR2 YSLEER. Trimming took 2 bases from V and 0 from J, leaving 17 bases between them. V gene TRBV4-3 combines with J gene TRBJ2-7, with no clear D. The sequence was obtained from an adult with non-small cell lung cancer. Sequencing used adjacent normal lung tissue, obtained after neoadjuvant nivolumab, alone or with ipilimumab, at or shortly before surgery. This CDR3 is CASSQWSSAKSSYEQYF. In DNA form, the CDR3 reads TGCGCCAGCAGCCAATGGTCGTCAGCCAAGAGCTCCTACGAGCAGTACTTC.